This record concerns one TCR beta chain sequence. Antigen: not known. This record comes from a study of shared clonotypes between healthy human individuals. On the study more broadly: Each donor had three CD4 naive, three CD4 memory, two CD8 naive and one CD8 memory plate.

V dropped 7 bases and J dropped 0; count of bases not matched to a gene: 2. This CDR3 has 14 amino acids. Germline V CDR1 and CDR2: SGHTA, FQGTGA. Broader study findings: Specimens sampled were limited to blood, with tissue repertoires likely differing. The naive CD4 repertoires of a few donors were compared, and approximately 4.7% of clonotypes were shared.

Sequencing was performed with immunoSEQ multiplex PCR; in TCRdb, only in-frame clones are kept and a portion is missing. The sample carries roughly 2.4 million clones, under 97% recorded once. The J gene is TRBJ2-2, the V gene TRBV7-3; 7 bases are shared with TRBD2. Sequencing was performed on naive CD4+ T cells sorted from blood. Indicated subset: CD45RA+ positively selected. This sequence was found in a man younger than 35 in good health. CDR3 protein: CASKTSSNTGELFF. The CDR3 DNA reads TGTGCCAGCAAGACTAGCTCGAACACCGGGGAGCTGTTTTTT.